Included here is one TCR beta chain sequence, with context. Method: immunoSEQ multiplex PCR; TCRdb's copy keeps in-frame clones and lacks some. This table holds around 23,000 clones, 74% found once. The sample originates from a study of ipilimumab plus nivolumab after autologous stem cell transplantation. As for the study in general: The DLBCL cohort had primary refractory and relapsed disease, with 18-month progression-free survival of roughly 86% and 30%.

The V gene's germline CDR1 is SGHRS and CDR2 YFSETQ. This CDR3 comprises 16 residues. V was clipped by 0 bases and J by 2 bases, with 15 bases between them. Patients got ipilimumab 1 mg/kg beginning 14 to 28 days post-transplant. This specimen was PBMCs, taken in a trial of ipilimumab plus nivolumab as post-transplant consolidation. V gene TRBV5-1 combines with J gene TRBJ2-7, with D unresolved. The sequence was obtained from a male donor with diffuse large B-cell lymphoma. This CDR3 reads CASSLVVGRIPYEQYF. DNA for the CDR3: TGCGCCAGCAGCTTGGTTGTCGGGCGGATTCCCTACGAGCAGTACTTC.